A selection of T cell receptor beta chains follows, all from one sample in a study of blood T cell repertoires in COVID-19. This table comes from immunoSEQ multiplex PCR, and its TCRdb copy is limited to in-frame clones, with some not included. The table records tens of thousands of clones, about 90% of them present only once. The sequenced sample consisted of peripheral blood. All receptors come from a man aged 45-65 years with active COVID-19. Both conserved end residues are part of each CDR3. The D gene is left open where the match is weak. The size of a clone is reported for some rows only, either as once, few or many, or as a class for expanded clones.

j_call d_call clone_size v_call cdr3_aa cdr3_nt
TRBJ2-3 NA NA TRBV19 CASSNQGHTTDTQYF TGTGCCAGTAGTAATCAAGGACACACCACAGATACGCAGTATTTT
TRBJ2-1 TRBD2 NA TRBV5-1 CASSLGLASYNEQFF TGCGCCAGCAGCTTGGGACTAGCTTCCTACAATGAGCAGTTCTTC
TRBJ2-7 TRBD2 NA TRBV5-1 CASSLGLASYEQYF TGCGCCAGCAGCTTGGGACTAGCGTCCTACGAGCAGTACTTC
TRBJ2-1 NA once TRBV5-5 CASSFGGGANSHEQFF TGTGCCAGCAGCTTCGGAGGGGGCGCAAATAGCCATGAGCAGTTCTTC
TRBJ1-1 TRBD1 NA TRBV28 CASSLTGGRTEAFF TGTGCCAGCAGTCTTACAGGGGGAAGGACTGAAGCTTTCTTT
TRBJ1-5 NA NA TRBV11-3 CASSPGDPQPQHF TGTGCCAGCAGCCCAGGGGACCCTCAGCCCCAGCATTTT
TRBJ1-1 NA NA TRBV5-4 CASRPRVSTEAFF TGTGCCAGCAGACCTCGGGTGTCCACTGAAGCTTTCTTT
TRBJ2-5 NA once TRBV19 CASSFRDMETQYF TGTGCCAGTAGTTTTCGGGATATGGAGACCCAGTACTTC
TRBJ2-1 TRBD2 NA TRBV5-1 CASSFGTSVNVREQFF TGCGCCAGCAGCTTTGGGACTAGCGTTAACGTTAGGGAGCAGTTCTTC
TRBJ2-1 TRBD2 NA TRBV11-1 CASSPGLAGGNEQFF TGTGCCAGCAGCCCGGGACTAGCGGGGGGTAATGAGCAGTTCTTC
TRBJ1-4 TRBD1 NA TRBV2 CASSLTGVKREKLFF TGTGCCAGCAGCCTGACAGGGGTAAAAAGGGAAAAACTGTTTTTT
TRBJ2-3 TRBD1 few TRBV6-4 CASSARQGGTDTQYF TGTGCCAGCAGTGCCCGACAGGGAGGCACAGATACGCAGTATTTT
TRBJ1-3 NA NA TRBV7-2 CASSSGGSGNTIYF TGTGCCAGCAGCTCCGGGGGCTCTGGAAACACCATATATTTT
TRBJ1-1 TRBD1 NA TRBV5-1 CASSTGQLNTEAFF TGCGCCAGCAGCACGGGACAGCTGAACACTGAAGCTTTCTTT
TRBJ2-1 TRBD2 NA TRBV5-4 CASSFGTSGFYNEQFF TGTGCCAGCAGCTTTGGGACTAGCGGCTTCTACAATGAGCAGTTCTTC
TRBJ2-7 NA NA TRBV7-9 CASSPPSSYEQYF TGTGCCAGCAGCCCACCTAGCTCCTACGAGCAGTACTTC
TRBJ2-7 TRBD1 NA TRBV6-5 CASRVGQGRSEQYF TGTGCCAGCAGAGTCGGACAGGGGCGCAGCGAGCAGTACTTC
TRBJ2-7 NA NA TRBV10-3 CAISDPQRTSYEQYF TGTGCCATCAGTGATCCTCAGCGGACCTCCTACGAGCAGTACTTC
TRBJ2-1 NA NA TRBV29-1 CSVGRSSYNEQFF TGCAGCGTTGGTAGAAGCTCCTACAATGAGCAGTTCTTC
TRBJ2-7 TRBD2 NA TRBV19 CASSIAGGSSYEQYF TGTGCCAGTAGTATAGCCGGGGGGTCCTCCTACGAGCAGTACTTC
TRBJ2-5 NA NA TRBV11-2 CASSIGRSGGFSQETQYF TGTGCCAGCAGCATAGGGAGGTCAGGGGGGTTTTCCCAAGAGACCCAGTACTTC
TRBJ2-3 TRBD2 NA TRBV29-1 CSVVLTSGGGTDTQYF TGCAGCGTCGTGCTCACTAGCGGGGGAGGTACAGATACGCAGTATTTT
TRBJ1-1 NA few TRBV4-1 CASSRSGVTLSTEAFF TGCGCCAGCAGCCGAAGCGGGGTAACCTTAAGCACTGAAGCTTTCTTT
TRBJ2-7 TRBD2 NA TRBV28 CASSLIPGSGSYEQYF TGTGCCAGCAGTTTAATCCCCGGTAGCGGGAGCTACGAGCAGTACTTC
TRBJ1-1 NA NA TRBV19 CASSSQQRGITEAFF TGTGCCAGTAGTTCCCAGCAGCGAGGCATCACTGAAGCTTTCTTT
TRBJ2-7 NA NA TRBV19 CASSVKQGFYEQYF TGTGCCAGTAGTGTTAAACAGGGTTTCTACGAGCAGTACTTC
TRBJ1-4 NA NA TRBV2 CASTGSDGEKLFF TGTGCCAGCACGGGGAGCGACGGGGAAAAACTGTTTTTT
TRBJ1-1 TRBD1 NA TRBV7-6 CASSSLGQGNTEAFF TGTGCCAGCAGCTCATTAGGACAGGGGAACACTGAAGCTTTCTTT
TRBJ1-1 NA NA TRBV19 CASSFRDDTEAFF TGTGCCAGTAGTTTCAGGGATGACACTGAAGCTTTCTTT
TRBJ1-6 NA NA TRBV5-4 CASSARRSNSPLHF TGTGCCAGCAGCGCGAGGAGAAGTAATTCACCCCTCCACTTT
TRBJ2-7 NA NA TRBV20-1 CSAPSSHEQYF TGCAGTGCCCCATCAAGCCACGAGCAGTACTTC
TRBJ2-7 NA NA TRBV7-9 CASSLINSYEQYF TGTGCCAGCAGCTTAATTAACTCCTACGAGCAGTACTTC
TRBJ2-7 TRBD1 NA TRBV5-1 CASRSGTESSYEQYF TGCGCCAGCAGGTCCGGGACAGAAAGCTCCTACGAGCAGTACTTC
TRBJ1-2 NA NA TRBV7-9 CASSPDNFYGYTF TGTGCCAGCAGCCCAGACAATTTCTATGGCTACACCTTC
TRBJ2-7 NA NA TRBV2 CASSPSLAGAAYEQYF TGTGCCAGCAGCCCTTCCCTCGCGGGGGCCGCTTACGAGCAGTACTTC
TRBJ2-7 NA NA TRBV7-9 CASSRTKYEQYF TGTGCCAGCAGCAGGACTAAGTACGAGCAGTACTTC
TRBJ2-2 TRBD2 NA TRBV19 CASQNGRVSTGELFF TGTGCCAGTCAAAACGGGAGGGTGAGCACCGGGGAGCTGTTTTTT
TRBJ2-1 TRBD2 NA TRBV11-1 CASSLRAGGYNEQFF TGTGCCAGCAGCTTACGAGCGGGAGGATACAATGAGCAGTTCTTC
TRBJ2-1 TRBD1 NA TRBV28 CASRSGQGPAGYSYNEQFF TGTGCCAGCAGATCGGGACAGGGCCCAGCGGGATACTCCTACAATGAGCAGTTCTTC
TRBJ2-3 NA NA TRBV30 CAWSMGLARTDTQYF TGTGCCTGGAGTATGGGCCTAGCGAGGACAGATACGCAGTATTTT
TRBJ1-1 NA NA TRBV11-2 CASSLAQGYTEAFF TGTGCCAGCAGCTTAGCCCAGGGATACACTGAAGCTTTCTTT
TRBJ2-3 NA NA TRBV25-1 CASSTHSSTDTQYF TGTGCCAGCAGTACTCACTCTAGCACAGATACGCAGTATTTT
TRBJ2-7 TRBD2 NA TRBV6-2/TRBV6-3 CASSFVAGEGEQYF TGTGCCAGCAGCTTTGTAGCGGGAGAGGGAGAGCAGTACTTC
TRBJ2-5 NA few TRBV5-8 CASSLGAEGSETQYF TGTGCCAGCAGCTTGGGGGCGGAGGGCAGCGAGACCCAGTACTTC
TRBJ2-5 TRBD1 NA TRBV5-1 CASSSGTVQESQYF TGCGCCAGCAGCTCCGGGACAGTCCAAGAGAGCCAGTACTTC
TRBJ1-3 NA NA TRBV9 CASSPDPLTGIGNTIYF TGTGCCAGCAGCCCCGACCCCCTTACAGGGATTGGAAACACCATATATTTT
TRBJ2-7 NA NA TRBV13 CASSPSSYEQYF TGTGCCAGCAGCCCGAGCTCCTACGAGCAGTACTTC
TRBJ1-1 NA NA TRBV6-1 CASSGVVGSYMNTEAFF TGTGCCAGCAGTGGCGTAGTCGGGTCTTACATGAACACTGAAGCTTTCTTT
TRBJ1-1 TRBD1 NA TRBV6-5 CASMGQSGTEAFF TGTGCCAGCATGGGACAGTCGGGAACTGAAGCTTTCTTT
TRBJ2-2 TRBD1 NA TRBV30 CAWGQGVTGELFF TGTGCCTGGGGACAGGGTGTGACCGGGGAGCTGTTTTTT
TRBJ2-3 NA NA TRBV19 CASSMSGGTDTQYF TGTGCCAGTAGTATGTCAGGGGGCACAGATACGCAGTATTTT
TRBJ2-1 NA NA TRBV7-2 CASSPLGERIYNEQFF TGTGCCAGCAGCCCTCTGGGTGAGCGGATCTACAATGAGCAGTTCTTC